This T cell receptor (beta chain) came from a study of shared clonotypes between healthy human individuals. Looking at the study overall: Each donor contributed plates that comprised three CD4 naive, three CD4 memory, two CD8 naive and one CD8 memory. Study results and limitations: It was expected that sequencing depth would affect clonotype sharing among donors.

Data came from immunoSEQ multiplex PCR; TCRdb stores just in-frame clones and leaves some out. The table includes some 1,900,000 clones, roughly 95% detected once. As to this clone: Its cognate antigen is unknown. Other DNA sequences in the sample encode the same CDR3.

This CDR3 spans 13 amino acids. V was clipped by 0 bases and J by 10 bases, with 10 bases between them. Germline V lookup: CDR1 LGHNA, CDR2 YSLEER. Positively selected for CCR7, the CD45RO-negative cells used as naive CD8 cells excluded terminally differentiated effector memory CD45RA+ cells. The chain has TRBV4-3 and TRBJ2-1; D may be TRBD2 (5 bases). Sequenced material: naive CD8+ T cells sorted from blood. This TCR derives from a man younger than 35 in good health. The CDR3 is CASSQDSEDEQFF. The CDR3 nucleotides are TGCGCCAGCAGCCAAGATAGCGAAGACGAGCAGTTCTTC.